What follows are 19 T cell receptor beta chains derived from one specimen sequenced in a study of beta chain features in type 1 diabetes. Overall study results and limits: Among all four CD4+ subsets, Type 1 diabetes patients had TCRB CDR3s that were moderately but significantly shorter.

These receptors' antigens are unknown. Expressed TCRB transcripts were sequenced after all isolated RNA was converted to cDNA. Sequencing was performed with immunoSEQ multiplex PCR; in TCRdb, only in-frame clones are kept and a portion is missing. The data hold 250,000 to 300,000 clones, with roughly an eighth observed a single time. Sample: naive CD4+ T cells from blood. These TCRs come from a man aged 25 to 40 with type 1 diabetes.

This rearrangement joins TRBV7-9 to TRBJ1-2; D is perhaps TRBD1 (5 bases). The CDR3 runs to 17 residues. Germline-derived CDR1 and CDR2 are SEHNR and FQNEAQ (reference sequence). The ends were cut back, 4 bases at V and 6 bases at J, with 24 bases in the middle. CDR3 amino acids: CASSSPTVAGRVDGYTF. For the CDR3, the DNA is TGTGCCAGCAGCTCCCCAACAGTTGCTGGCAGGGTGGATGGCTACACCTTC.

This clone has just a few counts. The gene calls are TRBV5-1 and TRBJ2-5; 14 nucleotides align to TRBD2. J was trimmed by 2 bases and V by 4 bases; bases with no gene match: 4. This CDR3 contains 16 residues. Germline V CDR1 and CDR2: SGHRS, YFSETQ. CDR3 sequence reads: CASSTGTSGSQETQYF. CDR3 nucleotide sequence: TGCGCCAGCAGCACCGGGACTAGCGGGAGTCAAGAGACCCAGTACTTC.

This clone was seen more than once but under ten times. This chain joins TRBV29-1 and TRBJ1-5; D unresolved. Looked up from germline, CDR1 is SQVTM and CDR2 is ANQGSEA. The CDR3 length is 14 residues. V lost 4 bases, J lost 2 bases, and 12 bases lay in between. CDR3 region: CSVAGFDGNQPQHF. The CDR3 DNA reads TGCAGCGTTGCGGGTTTTGACGGCAATCAGCCCCAGCATTTT.

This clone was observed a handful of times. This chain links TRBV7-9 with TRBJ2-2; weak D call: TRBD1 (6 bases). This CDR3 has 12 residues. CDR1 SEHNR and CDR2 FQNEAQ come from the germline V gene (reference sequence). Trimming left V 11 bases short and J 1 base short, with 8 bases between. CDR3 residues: CAWTENTGELFF. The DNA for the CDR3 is TGTGCCTGGACAGAGAACACCGGGGAGCTGTTTTTT.

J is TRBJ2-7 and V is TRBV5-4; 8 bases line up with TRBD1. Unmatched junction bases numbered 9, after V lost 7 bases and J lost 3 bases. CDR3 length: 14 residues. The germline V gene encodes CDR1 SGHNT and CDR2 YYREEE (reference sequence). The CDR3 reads CASGQGQANYEQYF. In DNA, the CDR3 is TGTGCCAGCGGCCAGGGACAGGCGAACTACGAGCAGTACTTC.

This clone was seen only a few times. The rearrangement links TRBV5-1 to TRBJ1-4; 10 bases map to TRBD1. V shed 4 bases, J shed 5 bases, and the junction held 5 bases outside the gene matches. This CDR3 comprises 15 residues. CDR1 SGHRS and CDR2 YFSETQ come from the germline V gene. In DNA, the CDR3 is TGCGCCAGCAGCCCGGGACAGGGGACAAATGAAAAACTGTTTTTT. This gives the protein CASSPGQGTNEKLFF.

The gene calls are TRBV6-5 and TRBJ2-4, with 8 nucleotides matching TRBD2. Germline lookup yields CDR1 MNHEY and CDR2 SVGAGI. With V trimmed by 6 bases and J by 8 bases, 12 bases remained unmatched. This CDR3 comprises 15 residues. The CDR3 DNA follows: TGTGCCAGCAGAAAAGCGGGAGCTGTTAGTGACATTCAGTACTTC. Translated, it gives CASRKAGAVSDIQYF.

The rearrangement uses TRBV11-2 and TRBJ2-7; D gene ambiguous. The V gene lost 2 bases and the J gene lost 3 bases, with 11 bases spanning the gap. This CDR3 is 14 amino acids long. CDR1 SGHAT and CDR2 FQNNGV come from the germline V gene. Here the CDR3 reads CASSLNPGDYEQYF. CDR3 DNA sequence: TGTGCCAGCAGCTTAAATCCAGGTGACTACGAGCAGTACTTC.

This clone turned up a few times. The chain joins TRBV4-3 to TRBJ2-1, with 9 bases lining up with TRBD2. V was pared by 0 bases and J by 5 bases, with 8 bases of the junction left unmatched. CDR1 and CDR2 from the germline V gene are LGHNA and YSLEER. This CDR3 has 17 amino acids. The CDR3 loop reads CASSQEISGSLDNEQFF. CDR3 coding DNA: TGCGCCAGCAGCCAAGAGATTAGCGGGAGCCTGGACAATGAGCAGTTCTTC.

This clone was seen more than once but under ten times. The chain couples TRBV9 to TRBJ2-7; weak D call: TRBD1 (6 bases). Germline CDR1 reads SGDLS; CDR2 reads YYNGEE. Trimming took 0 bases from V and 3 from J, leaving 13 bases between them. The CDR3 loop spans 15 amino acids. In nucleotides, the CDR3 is TGTGCCAGCAGCGTAGGCAATGCCAGGGGCTACGAGCAGTACTTC. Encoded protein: CASSVGNARGYEQYF.

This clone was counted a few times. Written as DNA, the CDR3 is TGTGCCAGCAGTGACGGTCAGGGGGTAAGAGATCAGCCCCAGCATTTT. This codes for CASSDGQGVRDQPQHF. The chain carries TRBV25-1 and TRBJ1-5, with TRBD1 matching over 7 bases. V lost 3 bases, J lost 5 bases, and 10 bases stayed unmatched. Germline V lookup: CDR1 MGHDK, CDR2 SYGVNS. The CDR3 extends over 16 amino acids.

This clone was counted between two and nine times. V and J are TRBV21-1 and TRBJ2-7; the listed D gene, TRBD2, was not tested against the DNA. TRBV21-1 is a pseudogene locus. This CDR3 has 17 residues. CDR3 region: CAQLRLSRTSGIYEQYF. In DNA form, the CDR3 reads TGTGCCCAACTACGTCTATCCCGGACTAGCGGAATCTACGAGCAGTACTTC.

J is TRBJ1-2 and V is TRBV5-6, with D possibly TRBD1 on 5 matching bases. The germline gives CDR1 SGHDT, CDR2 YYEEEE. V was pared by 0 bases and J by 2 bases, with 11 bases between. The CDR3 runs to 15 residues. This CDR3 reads CASSLDGTLNYGYTF. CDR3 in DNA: TGTGCCAGCAGCTTGGATGGGACTCTCAACTATGGCTACACCTTC.

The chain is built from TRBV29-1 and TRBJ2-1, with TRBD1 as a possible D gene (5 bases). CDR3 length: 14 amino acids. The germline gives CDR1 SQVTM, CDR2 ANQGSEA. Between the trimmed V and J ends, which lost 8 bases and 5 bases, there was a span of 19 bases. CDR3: CSLNPDSWHNEQFF. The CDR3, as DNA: TGCAGCCTAAATCCAGACAGTTGGCACAATGAGCAGTTCTTC.

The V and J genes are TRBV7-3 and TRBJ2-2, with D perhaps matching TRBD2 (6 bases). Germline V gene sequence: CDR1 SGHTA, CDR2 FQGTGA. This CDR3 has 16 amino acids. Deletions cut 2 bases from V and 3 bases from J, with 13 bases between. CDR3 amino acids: CASSLWGTGDTGELFF. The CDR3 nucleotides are TGTGCCAGCAGCTTATGGGGGACTGGGGACACCGGGGAGCTGTTTTTT.

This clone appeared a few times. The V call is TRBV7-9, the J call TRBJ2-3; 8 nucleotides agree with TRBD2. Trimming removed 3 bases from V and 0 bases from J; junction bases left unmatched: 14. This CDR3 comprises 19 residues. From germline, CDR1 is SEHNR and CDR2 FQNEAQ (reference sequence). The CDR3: CASSLGLVGSTTSTDTQYF. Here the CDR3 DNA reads TGTGCCAGCAGCTTGGGACTAGTGGGGTCAACCACTAGCACAGATACGCAGTATTTT.

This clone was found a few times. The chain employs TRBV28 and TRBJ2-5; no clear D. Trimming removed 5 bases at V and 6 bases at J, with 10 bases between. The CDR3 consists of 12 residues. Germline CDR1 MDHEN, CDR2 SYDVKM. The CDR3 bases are TGTGCCAGCAGTCCGGTCGTGAAGACCCAGTACTTC. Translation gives CASSPVVKTQYF.

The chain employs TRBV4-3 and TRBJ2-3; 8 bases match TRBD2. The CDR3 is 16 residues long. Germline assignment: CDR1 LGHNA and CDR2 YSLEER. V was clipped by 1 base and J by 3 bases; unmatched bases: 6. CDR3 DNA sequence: TGCGCCAGCAGCCAAGGAAACGGGGGGGGGACAGATACGCAGTATTTT. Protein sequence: CASSQGNGGGTDTQYF.

CDR3 in amino acids: CASSDWYPTQGEQFF. DNA of the CDR3: TGTGCCAGCAGTGATTGGTACCCCACCCAGGGTGAGCAGTTCTTC. The chain links TRBV25-1 to TRBJ2-1; D is perhaps TRBD1 (5 bases). CDR3 length equals 15 residues. The germline V gene has CDR1 MGHDK and CDR2 SYGVNS. Trimming left V 3 bases short and J 9 bases short, with 18 bases between. The variable domain in full, completed from reference TRBV25-1 and TRBJ2-1, reads EADIYQTPRYLVIGTGKKITLECSQTMGHDKMYWYQQDPGMELHLIHYSYGVNSTEKGDLSSESTVSRIRTEHFPLTLESARPSHTSQYLCASSDWYPTQGEQFFGPGTRLTVL.